The 9 T cell receptor beta chains below were found in one sample sequenced in a study of blood T cells in healthy people across ages. Sample-barcoded 5' priming and a J-beta primer mix drove a second PCR of 7 to 11 cycles. TCRdb reanalysed the 5' RACE reads using MiXCR and keeps one entry per CDR3 protein. Of about 1,500,000 distinct CDR3 sequences listed, 35% to 45% are singletons. Source material: blood. Receptors were obtained from a woman aged 18-30 years in good health.

The genes are TRBV15 and TRBJ1-5; D call uncertain. The V gene's germline CDR1 is LNHNV and CDR2 YYDKDF (reference sequence). The CDR3 is 13 residues long. V shed 5 bases and J shed 4 bases, with 9 bases lying between them. The CDR3: CATSPDRNQPQHF. Here the CDR3 DNA reads TGTGCCACCAGCCCTGATAGAAATCAGCCCCAGCATTTT.

This clonotype showed up just a few times. J is TRBJ2-3 and V is TRBV20-1; perhaps TRBD2 as D (6 bases). V lost 0 bases, J lost 3 bases, and 19 bases lay in between. Germline lookup yields CDR1 DFQATT and CDR2 SNEGSKA (reference sequence). The CDR3 is made up of 17 amino acids. CDR3 bases: TGCAGTGCTAGAGATTTTGGGGGGACCGTTGCTACAGATACGCAGTATTTT. This sequence encodes CSARDFGGTVATDTQYF.

This clonotype was recorded a few times. The chain couples TRBV20-1 to TRBJ2-3; 13 bases fit TRBD2. Per the germline V gene, CDR1 is DFQATT and CDR2 is SNEGSKA (reference sequence). The CDR3 runs 17 residues. V shed 6 bases, J shed 5 bases, and the junction held 14 bases outside the gene matches. In nucleotides, the CDR3 is TGCAGTGCGAGGGAACTAGCGGGAGGGCGGGACGGAGATACGCAGTATTTT. It encodes CSARELAGGRDGDTQYF.

The gene calls are TRBV20-1 and TRBJ2-1; D remains ambiguous. Germline CDR1 is DFQATT and CDR2 is SNEGSKA (reference sequence). The CDR3 covers 11 residues. Trimming pared 3 bases from V and 9 bases from J, leaving 9 bases between. The CDR3: CSASPLGEQFF. CDR3 nucleotides: TGCAGTGCTAGCCCGTTGGGTGAGCAGTTCTTC.

The chain links TRBV7-2 to TRBJ2-1, with D perhaps TRBD1 (7 bases). Trimming left V 3 bases short and J 5 bases short, with 20 bases between. Germline CDR1 SGHTA, CDR2 FQGNSA. The length of the CDR3 is 17 residues. CDR3 sequence (DNA): TGTGCCAGCAGCTTTCCTACCGCGGGGACAGTTGACAATGAGCAGTTCTTC. This sequence encodes CASSFPTAGTVDNEQFF.

The V and J genes are TRBV20-1 and TRBJ2-7; weak D call: TRBD2 (6 bases). Trimming took 5 bases from V and 7 from J, leaving 21 bases between them. Germline V gives CDR1 DFQATT, CDR2 SNEGSKA (reference sequence). The CDR3 consists of 14 residues. CDR3 amino acids: CSAALTSTYNEQYF. CDR3 DNA sequence: TGCAGTGCTGCCCTTACTAGCACCTACAATGAGCAGTACTTC.

The chain carries TRBV28 and TRBJ2-2, with D perhaps TRBD1 or TRBD2 (5 bases each). The CDR3 covers 15 residues. The germline V gene encodes CDR1 MDHEN and CDR2 SYDVKM. V lost 7 bases and J 0 bases, leaving 12 bases between the germline ends. CDR3 bases: TGTGCCAGCAATCGGGGCATCGCGAACACCGGGGAGCTGTTTTTT. This sequence encodes CASNRGIANTGELFF.

A few counts support this clonotype. V gene TRBV12-5 combines with J gene TRBJ1-2; D remains unclear. The V and J ends lost 6 bases and 7 bases respectively, with 12 bases between them. The CDR3 is 12 residues long. Germline assignment: CDR1 LGHNT and CDR2 FRNRAP. In nucleotides, the CDR3 is TGTGCTAGTGGACGACCGCCGGGTGGCTACACCTTC. Translating gives CASGRPPGGYTF.

This chain links TRBV6-1 with TRBJ1-2; D remains unclear. Trimming removed 4 bases from V and 7 bases from J, with 10 bases in between. Germline CDR1 MNHNS, CDR2 SASEGT. CDR3 size: 12 residues. CDR3: CASSVVNGGYTF. CDR3 sequence (DNA): TGTGCCAGCAGTGTCGTCAATGGTGGCTACACCTTC.